This T cell receptor beta chain stems from a study of T cell repertoires in ileal Crohn's disease. Germline V gives CDR1 SNHLY, CDR2 FYNNEI. CDR3 length: 18 residues. Trimming took off 4 bases at V and 5 bases at J, with 26 bases between the two ends. This clone is categorized as medium-sized. Its matching antigen is unknown. Study findings and constraints: Compared with non-smokers, active smokers at surgery showed more clonal expansions.

Per sample, about 480 nanograms of biopsy DNA were TCRB immunosequenced. Produced via immunoSEQ multiplex PCR; TCRdb's table is partial and in-frame only. In the table there are roughly 15,000 clones, more than 80% of which are singletons. The sample taken for sequencing was ileal tissue. J is TRBJ1-1 and V is TRBV2; D may be TRBD1 (5 bases). The sequence was collected from an adult with Crohn's disease. This CDR3 is CASSAGRRGAVVGTEAFF. The CDR3 DNA is TGTGCCAGCAGTGCGGGGAGGAGGGGTGCAGTGGTAGGGACTGAAGCTTTCTTT.